One and the same sample provided the 29 T cell receptor beta chains below, sequenced in a study of cytomegalovirus exposure and HLA in healthy donors. This PCR relied on a set of 60 Vbeta primers and 13 Jbeta primers. Profiling relied on immunoSEQ multiplex PCR, and the TCRdb table lists in-frame clones only, not all of them. This table holds about 180,000 clones, 78% found once. The source material was PBMCs. The receptor set was obtained from a woman aged 45 to 65 in good health and CMV-seropositive.

The chain is built from TRBV5-1 and TRBJ2-5; tentative D call: TRBD1 (5 bases). The better agreement between TRBJ2-7 and the DNA end casts doubt on the J call. CDR1 is SGHRS, CDR2 YFSETQ, per germline. The CDR3 runs 14 residues. In nucleotides, the CDR3 is TGCGCCAGCAAAATGGACAACGGACCCTACGAGCAGTACTTC. Translation gives CASKMDNGPYEQYF.

The chain joins TRBV5-6 to TRBJ1-5, with D unclear. This CDR3 contains 17 residues. Per the germline V gene, CDR1 is SGHDT and CDR2 is YYEEEE. V dropped 4 bases and J dropped 5 bases, with 22 bases sitting between them. CDR3 sequence (DNA): TGTGCCAGCAGCATCGGGGTCCCCGACAAGGAGGATCAGCCCCAGCATTTT. Its translation is CASSIGVPDKEDQPQHF.

The table lists this clone with a few counts. The chain employs TRBV10-2 and TRBJ2-3; 15 bases are shared with TRBD2. The CDR3 has 19 amino acids. Germline assignment: CDR1 WSHSY and CDR2 SAAADI. V shed 6 bases, J shed 5 bases, and the junction held 15 bases outside the gene matches. DNA of the CDR3: TGCGCCAGCAGGCCCCATGGACTAGCGGGGGGGCAAGTTAAAGATACGCAGTATTTT. It codes for CASRPHGLAGGQVKDTQYF.

This sequence joins TRBV10-2 and TRBJ2-2, with D possibly being TRBD2 (5 bases). The germline V and J ends were trimmed by 4 bases and 7 bases, with 10 bases remaining between them. The CDR3 runs 13 residues. Germline V gene data show CDR1 as WSHSY and CDR2 as SAAADI. In DNA, the CDR3 is TGCGCCAGCAGTGCGGACTCCTTCGGGGAGCTGTTTTTT. Translated: CASSADSFGELFF.

The chain combines TRBV21-1 with TRBJ1-1; TRBD1, the table's D call, was not compared with the DNA. TRBV21-1 represents a pseudogene. CDR3 length equals 13 residues. The CDR3 loop is CARVSTGVSEAFF. The CDR3 nucleotides read TGTGCCAGGGTTTCGACAGGGGTAAGTGAAGCTTTCTTT.

The rearrangement uses TRBV5-1 and TRBJ2-5; 11 bases align to TRBD1. This CDR3 is built from 13 residues. With 7 bases clipped from V and 6 bases from J, the junction kept 5 bases outside the gene matches. In germline, CDR1 is SGHRS, CDR2 YFSETQ. CDR3 sequence: CASWTGGIKTQYF. The CDR3 coding sequence is TGCGCCAGCTGGACAGGGGGCATAAAGACCCAGTACTTC.

This chain connects TRBV4-2 to TRBJ2-7; TRBD1 aligns across 7 bases. The CDR3 spans 14 residues. J lost 5 bases, V lost 2 bases, and 6 bases had no gene match. Germline assignment: CDR1 LGHNA and CDR2 YNFKEQ. The CDR3 DNA follows: TGTGCCAGCAGCCAACCACGAGGGGGCGACGAGCAGTACTTC. This encodes CASSQPRGGDEQYF.

V is TRBV9 and J is TRBJ2-3; 7 positions agree with TRBD2. After removal of 3 bases from V and 2 bases from J, the junction contained 15 bases not matched to a gene. Germline assignment: CDR1 SGDLS and CDR2 YYNGEE. There are 18 residues in the CDR3. The CDR3 here is CASSGSTWGGRTTDTQYF. CDR3 DNA: TGTGCCAGCAGCGGATCAACTTGGGGGGGGAGGACCACAGATACGCAGTATTTT.

The rearrangement joins TRBV6-6 to TRBJ1-1; D uncertain. The CDR3 consists of 10 residues. Germline CDR1 reads MNHNY; CDR2 reads SVGAGI (reference sequence). The V gene lost 6 bases and the J gene lost 8 bases, with 7 bases spanning the gap. CDR3 nucleotide sequence: TGTGCCAGCAGCCGTAGCGAAGCTTTCTTT. Translated: CASSRSEAFF.

This clone was observed a handful of times. This chain uses TRBV6-4 with TRBJ2-3, with TRBD2 identical over 16 bases. The CDR3 extends over 16 amino acids. The J segment lost 4 bases and the V segment lost 2 bases, leaving 0 bases of the junction unmatched. Per germline, CDR1 MRHNA and CDR2 SNTAGT. The CDR3 region has the DNA TGTGCCAGCAGTGACGGGACTAGCGGGGGGGCAGATACGCAGTATTTT. Protein sequence: CASSDGTSGGADTQYF.

CDR3 residues: CASSADRGGRGYGYTF. In nucleotides, the CDR3 is TGTGCCAGCAGCGCGGACAGAGGGGGCAGGGGCTATGGCTACACCTTC. This sequence joins TRBV5-6 and TRBJ1-2, with 7 bases matching TRBD1. The germline V gene has CDR1 SGHDT and CDR2 YYEEEE. Losses at the gene ends were 4 bases for V and 4 bases for J; bases not matched to a gene: 13. The CDR3 is 16 residues long.

V usage is TRBV6-6 and J usage is TRBJ1-4; D is unclear. V lost 7 bases, J lost 3 bases, and 15 bases lay in between. This CDR3 has 15 amino acids. The V gene's germline CDR1 is MNHNY and CDR2 SVGAGI (reference sequence). This CDR3 is CASTPLGGANEKLFF. In DNA form, the CDR3 reads TGTGCCAGCACCCCCTTGGGCGGGGCTAATGAAAAACTGTTTTTT.

The chain combines TRBV20-1 with TRBJ2-1; no clear D. Between the trimmed V and J ends, which lost 5 bases and 4 bases, there was a span of 3 bases. The CDR3 has 10 residues. In germline, CDR1 is DFQATT, CDR2 SNEGSKA (reference sequence). CDR3 nucleotides: TGCAGTGCTTATTACAATGAGCAGTTCTTC. Translated: CSAYYNEQFF.

The rearrangement links TRBV27 to TRBJ1-5; no clear D gene. The length of the CDR3 is 14 residues. CDR1 MNHEY and CDR2 SMNVEV come from the germline V gene (reference sequence). V was pared by 4 bases and J by 0 bases, with 7 bases between. The CDR3 nucleotides read TGTGCCAGCAGTTCAGGTTATAGCAATCAGCCCCAGCATTTT. Translating it yields CASSSGYSNQPQHF.

The chain uses TRBV7-9 and TRBJ2-7; D perhaps matches TRBD1 (5 bases). Trimming left V 3 bases short and J 1 base short, with 7 bases between. The length of the CDR3 is 13 residues. Germline lookup yields CDR1 SEHNR and CDR2 FQNEAQ (reference sequence). This CDR3 is CASSFYRSYEQYF. CDR3 coding DNA: TGTGCCAGCAGCTTTTACAGGTCCTACGAGCAGTACTTC.

The chain couples TRBV27 to TRBJ1-2, with TRBD1 matching over 11 bases. V lost 5 bases to trimming and J lost 8 bases; unmatched junction nucleotides: 10. This CDR3 contains 15 residues. Germline V lookup: CDR1 MNHEY, CDR2 SMNVEV (reference sequence). CDR3 residues: CASSRTGTGGLGYTF. In DNA form, the CDR3 reads TGTGCCAGCAGTCGAACCGGGACAGGGGGTCTCGGCTACACCTTC.

The chain uses TRBV13 and TRBJ1-1, with 8 bases aligning to TRBD1. Germline V gene sequence: CDR1 PRHDT, CDR2 FYEKMQ (reference sequence). V gave up 7 bases and J gave up 4 bases; unmatched junction bases: 5. The CDR3 sequence is 13 residues long. The CDR3 spells CASMPTGVTEAFF. The CDR3 coding sequence is TGTGCCAGCATGCCGACAGGGGTCACTGAAGCTTTCTTT.

This sequence joins TRBV5-1 and TRBJ1-5, with D possibly matching TRBD1 (6 bases). V was clipped by 4 bases and J by 7 bases, with 12 bases between them. The CDR3 consists of 13 residues. Looked up from germline, CDR1 is SGHRS and CDR2 is YFSETQ. In nucleotides, the CDR3 is TGCGCCAGCAGCACCGAGGGGGACCAGCCCCAGCATTTT. It specifies CASSTEGDQPQHF.

The J gene is TRBJ2-7, the V gene TRBV6-5; no firm D call. In germline, CDR1 is MNHEY, CDR2 SVGAGI. The CDR3 has 14 amino acids. V lost 0 bases to trimming and J lost 2 bases, with 8 bases between them. In nucleotides, the CDR3 is TGTGCCAGCAGTTACTCGCGGCAAACCTACGAGCAGTACTTC. It specifies CASSYSRQTYEQYF.

The gene calls are TRBV19 and TRBJ2-1, with a tentative D call TRBD1 (7 bases). The CDR3 loop spans 14 amino acids. The germline V gene has CDR1 LNHDA and CDR2 SQIVND (reference sequence). Deletions cut 1 base from V and 7 bases from J, with 11 bases between. The CDR3 here is CASSIVQGRNEQFF. DNA for the CDR3: TGTGCCAGTAGTATAGTACAGGGGAGGAATGAGCAGTTCTTC.

This clone was detected only once. The chain uses TRBV5-1 and TRBJ1-2; 7 bases map to TRBD1. Germline lookup yields CDR1 SGHRS and CDR2 YFSETQ. CDR3 length: 13 residues. Trimming cost V 3 bases and J 4 bases; bases outside gene matches: 3. The CDR3 protein is CASSYRQGYGYTF. The CDR3 DNA is TGCGCCAGCAGCTATCGACAGGGCTATGGCTACACCTTC.

This clone showed up just a few times. Other DNA sequences within the sample encode an identical CDR3. The V gene is TRBV11-2, the J gene TRBJ1-1; D unresolved. Looked up from germline, CDR1 is SGHAT and CDR2 is FQNNGV. Deletions cut 2 bases from V and 1 base from J, with 5 bases between. CDR3 size: 13 residues. Here the CDR3 reads CASSLRENTEAFF. CDR3 DNA: TGTGCCAGCAGCTTACGAGAGAACACTGAAGCTTTCTTT.

This chain joins TRBV6-5 and TRBJ1-2; 9 bases are a match to TRBD1. This CDR3 spans 13 amino acids. Trimming cost V 6 bases and J 6 bases; bases outside gene matches: 5. Germline assignment: CDR1 MNHEY and CDR2 SVGAGI. CDR3 sequence: CASSPGTGNGYTF. CDR3 DNA sequence: TGTGCCAGCAGCCCGGGGACAGGGAATGGCTACACCTTC.

The CDR3 spells CAIRGGQDFSGANVLTF. The CDR3 bases are TGTGCCATCAGGGGGGGACAGGATTTTTCTGGGGCCAACGTCCTGACTTTC. The V call is TRBV10-3, the J call TRBJ2-6; 8 positions match TRBD1. The trim removed 6 bases at V and 1 base at J, leaving 8 bases unmatched. Germline V gene lookup returns CDR1 ENHRY and CDR2 SYGVKD. CDR3 length equals 17 residues.

J is TRBJ1-2 and V is TRBV2, with 8 bases lining up with TRBD1. Germline CDR1 is SNHLY and CDR2 is FYNNEI. The CDR3 sequence is 19 residues long. V trimming: 4 bases; J trimming: 4 bases; junction bases outside the gene matches: 20. The CDR3 loop is CASSGGQGQGVFDAYGYTF. The CDR3 region has the DNA TGTGCCAGCAGTGGTGGACAGGGACAAGGCGTATTTGATGCCTATGGCTACACCTTC. The entire variable domain, with the rest obtained from reference TRBV2 and TRBJ1-2, is as follows: EPEVTQTPSHQVTQMGQEVILRCVPISNHLYFYWYRQILGQKVEFLVSFYNNEISEKSEIFDDQFSVERPDGSNFTLKIRSTKLEDSAMYFCASSGGQGQGVFDAYGYTFGSGTRLTVV.

The rearrangement joins TRBV4-1 to TRBJ2-5; weak D call: TRBD1 (7 bases). The end of the DNA fits TRBJ2-7 better, so the J call may be wrong. Germline V gene lookup returns CDR1 MGHRA and CDR2 YSYEKL. The CDR3 contains 15 residues. CDR3 coding DNA: TGCGCCAGCAGCCAATCTGAGACAGGGAGGTACGAGCAGTACTTC. Its translation is CASSQSETGRYEQYF.

The chain carries TRBV4-2 and TRBJ2-2, with 7 positions matching TRBD2. Germline CDR1 and CDR2: LGHNA and YNFKEQ. This CDR3 region has 16 residues. V was pared by 1 base and J by 1 base, with 3 bases of the junction left unmatched. The CDR3 DNA is TGTGCCAGCAGCCAAGTGCGGGGGAGGAACACCGGGGAGCTGTTTTTT. Its translation is CASSQVRGRNTGELFF.

This clone was observed a handful of times. The DNA for the CDR3 is TGTGCCAGCAGCCCTAAAATCGGACAGGGAATGAACACTGAAGCTTTCTTT. Protein sequence: CASSPKIGQGMNTEAFF. J is TRBJ1-1 and V is TRBV7-9, with 8 bases identical to TRBD1. Germline V gives CDR1 SEHNR, CDR2 FQNEAQ (reference sequence). V trimming: 5 bases; J trimming: 0 bases; junction bases outside the gene matches: 11. The CDR3 is 17 amino acids.

This clone was recorded a few times. This rearrangement joins TRBV6-1 to TRBJ1-2; 7 bases are shared with TRBD1. CDR1 MNHNS and CDR2 SASEGT come from the germline V gene. V shed 6 bases and J 4 bases; nucleotides not matched to a gene: 8. The CDR3 covers 14 residues. The CDR3 protein is CASSPGQALYGYTF. Here the CDR3 DNA reads TGTGCCAGCAGCCCCGGACAGGCACTCTATGGCTACACCTTC.